Presented here are 28 T cell receptor beta chains from one specimen sequenced in a study of cytomegalovirus exposure and HLA in healthy donors. Primers for the PCR totalled 60 Vbeta and 13 Jbeta. Some clones are missing from TCRdb's copy, which holds only in-frame ones; the method was immunoSEQ multiplex PCR. The top ten hold 9.5% to 13% of the sample, which has about 120,000 clones, roughly 80% seen once. The sequencing input was PBMCs. The receptors derive from a man aged 30 to 39 in good health and CMV-seropositive.

This chain connects TRBV28 to TRBJ2-7; D unresolved. Germline CDR1 and CDR2: MDHEN and SYDVKM. V dropped 8 bases and J dropped 1 base, with 15 bases sitting between them. The CDR3 runs to 14 residues. Here the CDR3 DNA reads TGTGCCAGCGAGGAGAGTACTGGGTCCTACGAGCAGTACTTC. Translation gives CASEESTGSYEQYF. Variable domain in full (rest from reference TRBV28 and TRBJ2-7): DVKVTQSSRYLVKRTGEKVFLECVQDMDHENMFWYRQDPGLGLRLIYFSYDVKMKEKGDIPEGYSVSREKKERFSLILESASTNQTSMYLCASEESTGSYEQYFGPGTRLTVT.

The rearrangement links TRBV6-1 to TRBJ2-7, with 13 bases aligning to TRBD2. This CDR3 has 14 amino acids. Germline V gene sequence: CDR1 MNHNS, CDR2 SASEGT. Trimming at V came to 10 bases and at J to 7 bases, leaving 10 bases not matched to a gene. CDR3 coding DNA: TGTGCCACCACGCCGGGACTAGCGGGACGGGAGCAGTACTTC. This gives the protein CATTPGLAGREQYF.

The chain carries TRBV7-9 and TRBJ2-7; possibly TRBD1 for D (5 bases). CDR1 and CDR2 from the germline V gene are SEHNR and FQNEAQ (reference sequence). Trimming removed 1 base from V and 4 bases from J, with 14 bases in between. The CDR3 is 15 residues long. The CDR3 nucleotides are TGTGCCAGCAGCTTAGAGGGGCAGGTCCGTTACGAGCAGTACTTC. It translates to CASSLEGQVRYEQYF.

V usage is TRBV27 and J usage is TRBJ2-1; TRBD2 aligns across 10 bases. Trimming removed 6 bases from V and 10 bases from J; junction bases left unmatched: 12. This CDR3 is built from 15 residues. The germline V gene has CDR1 MNHEY and CDR2 SMNVEV (reference sequence). CDR3 protein: CASSSRAGGPREQFF. CDR3 in DNA: TGTGCCAGCAGCTCCAGAGCGGGAGGGCCTAGAGAGCAGTTCTTC.

This clone qualifies as medium-sized. V usage is TRBV7-9 and J usage is TRBJ1-2, with D perhaps matching TRBD1 (5 bases). Germline CDR1 is SEHNR and CDR2 is FQNEAQ (reference sequence). Trimming left V 5 bases short and J 1 base short, with 11 bases between. CDR3 length: 14 residues. The CDR3 is CASSRQIVNYGYTF. The CDR3 DNA sequence: TGTGCCAGCAGCCGACAGATAGTTAACTATGGCTACACCTTC. The whole variable domain, remainder taken from reference TRBV7-9 and TRBJ1-2, is DTGVSQNPRHKITKRGQNVTFRCDPISEHNRLYWYRQTLGQGPEFLTYFQNEAQLEKSRLLSDRFSAERPKGSFSTLEIQRTEQGDSAMYLCASSRQIVNYGYTFGSGTRLTVV.

The chain is built from TRBV28 and TRBJ2-1; 10 positions agree with TRBD1. Germline trimming cut 4 bases from V and 4 bases from J; bases unmatched to any gene: 4. CDR1 is MDHEN and CDR2 is SYDVKM in the germline V gene. CDR3 length: 15 amino acids. Here the CDR3 reads CASSYGQGEYNEQFF. The CDR3 coding sequence is TGTGCCAGCAGTTACGGACAGGGGGAATACAATGAGCAGTTCTTC.

This chain links TRBV5-1 with TRBJ2-1; the D gene is possibly TRBD2 (6 bases). Germline V gives CDR1 SGHRS, CDR2 YFSETQ. The V end lost 2 bases, the J end lost 12 bases, and 21 bases lay between the germline ends. The CDR3 is made up of 15 amino acids. CDR3 DNA: TGCGCCAGCAGCTTTGGCGGGACTCCACCCCCCCGGCAGTTCTTC. Amino acids: CASSFGGTPPPRQFF. Using reference TRBV5-1 and TRBJ2-1 for the parts outside the CDR3, the full variable domain is KAGVTQTPRYLIKTRGQQVTLSCSPISGHRSVSWYQQTPGQGLQFLFEYFSETQRNKGNFPGRFSGRQFSNSRSEMNVSTLELGDSALYLCASSFGGTPPPRQFFGPGTRLTVL.

The rearrangement joins TRBV7-2 to TRBJ2-5; D not resolved. The CDR3 sequence is 13 residues long. Trimming took 5 bases from V and 4 from J, leaving 11 bases between them. Germline CDR1 reads SGHTA; CDR2 reads FQGNSA. CDR3 coding DNA: TGTGCCAGCAGCCCCCGCTCGCGAGAGACCCAGTACTTC. Amino acid sequence: CASSPRSRETQYF.

This clone was seen a handful of times. CDR3 region: CASSFEAGGMYEQYF. The CDR3 region has the DNA TGTGCCAGCAGCTTTGAAGCGGGGGGGATGTACGAGCAGTACTTC. The chain carries TRBV5-4 and TRBJ2-7; 10 bases agree with TRBD2. Per the germline V gene, CDR1 is SGHNT and CDR2 is YYREEE (reference sequence). V gave up 2 bases and J gave up 4 bases; unmatched junction bases: 6. The CDR3 spans 15 residues.

As to this clone: One end of the junction does not line up with germline, which may come from a read error. The V and J genes are TRBV9 and TRBJ2-6, with D maybe TRBD1 (5 bases). Germline V gives CDR1 SGDLS, CDR2 YYNGEE. This CDR3 comprises 17 residues. The CDR3 bases are TGTGCCAGCAGCGTAACCACGTCAACCTCTGGGGCCAACGTCCTAACTTTC. It codes for CASSVTTSTSGANVLTF.

The V gene is TRBV19, the J gene TRBJ1-5, with 7 bases identical to TRBD1. The ends lost 7 bases at V and 7 bases at J; junction bases unmatched: 7. CDR1 and CDR2 (germline): LNHDA, SQIVND (reference sequence). The CDR3 has 13 amino acids. For the CDR3, the DNA is TGTGCCAGTACAAAGGGGGCTCGGCAGCCCCAGCATTTT. Translated, it gives CASTKGARQPQHF.

This chain links TRBV5-1 with TRBJ2-7; tentatively, D is TRBD2 (6 bases). V was cut by 3 bases and J by 0 bases, with 10 bases left in between. The length of the CDR3 is 14 residues. CDR1 is SGHRS, CDR2 YFSETQ, per germline. The CDR3 DNA reads as TGCGCCAGCAGCTCGGGACTCGCCTCCTACGAGCAGTACTTC. Protein sequence: CASSSGLASYEQYF. Together with reference TRBV5-1 and TRBJ2-7, the CDR3 gives the full variable domain: KAGVTQTPRYLIKTRGQQVTLSCSPISGHRSVSWYQQTPGQGLQFLFEYFSETQRNKGNFPGRFSGRQFSNSRSEMNVSTLELGDSALYLCASSSGLASYEQYFGPGTRLTVT.

CDR3 coding DNA: TGTGCCAGCAGCGTTTTCGGACAGCAAGAGACCCAGTACTTC. It codes for CASSVFGQQETQYF. The genes are TRBV2 and TRBJ2-5, with TRBD1 as a possible D gene (6 bases). The germline V gene encodes CDR1 SNHLY and CDR2 FYNNEI. V was clipped by 6 bases and J by 2 bases, with 13 bases between them. CDR3 size: 14 residues.

This clone occurred once. The rearrangement joins TRBV15 to TRBJ1-1; no clear D gene. Trimming left V 1 base short and J 6 bases short, with 6 bases between. Germline CDR1 reads LNHNV; CDR2 reads YYDKDF (reference sequence). CDR3 length: 12 residues. CDR3 sequence reads: CATSRGGAEAFF. The DNA of the CDR3 is TGTGCCACCAGCAGAGGTGGAGCTGAAGCTTTCTTT.

V and J are TRBV7-2 and TRBJ2-7, with 7 bases aligning to TRBD2. CDR1 and CDR2 from the germline V gene are SGHTA and FQGNSA. The CDR3 is 15 amino acids. Losses at the gene ends were 1 base for V and 2 bases for J; bases not matched to a gene: 5. CDR3: CASSLVRAGAYEQYF. In nucleotides, the CDR3 is TGTGCCAGCAGCTTAGTGCGCGCGGGAGCCTACGAGCAGTACTTC.

The chain is built from TRBV6-1 and TRBJ1-2; D is ambiguous. The V end lost 10 bases, the J end lost 7 bases, and 19 bases lay between the germline ends. The CDR3 is 13 residues long. Germline assignment: CDR1 MNHNS and CDR2 SASEGT. CDR3 amino acids: CAIASERASGYTF. CDR3 sequence (DNA): TGTGCCATCGCCTCAGAGAGGGCGAGTGGCTACACCTTC.

The gene calls are TRBV7-3 and TRBJ2-1; possible D gene TRBD2, 6 bases. Trimming left V 5 bases short and J 9 bases short, with 23 bases between. There are 16 residues in the CDR3. Germline CDR1 and CDR2: SGHTA and FQGTGA. The CDR3 loop reads CASSPNSPSVSSEQFF. In DNA form, the CDR3 reads TGTGCCAGCAGCCCGAATTCCCCTAGCGTTTCAAGTGAGCAGTTCTTC.

This chain links TRBV28 with TRBJ2-1; 14 positions match TRBD2. V gave up 3 bases and J gave up 4 bases; unmatched junction bases: 5. Per germline, CDR1 MDHEN and CDR2 SYDVKM. The CDR3 contains 17 residues. CDR3 in DNA: TGTGCCAGCAGTTTCACCGGGACTAGCGGGAGTTACAATGAGCAGTTCTTC. Protein product: CASSFTGTSGSYNEQFF. Variable domain in full (rest from reference TRBV28 and TRBJ2-1): DVKVTQSSRYLVKRTGEKVFLECVQDMDHENMFWYRQDPGLGLRLIYFSYDVKMKEKGDIPEGYSVSREKKERFSLILESASTNQTSMYLCASSFTGTSGSYNEQFFGPGTRLTVL.

The chain couples TRBV14 to TRBJ2-7; 9 bases map to TRBD2. Germline V gives CDR1 SGHDN, CDR2 FVKESK. CDR3 length equals 16 residues. V lost 0 bases, J lost 2 bases, and 5 bases stayed unmatched. The CDR3, as DNA: TGTGCCAGCAGCCAAGATCCCAGCGGGAGGCCCTACGAGCAGTACTTC. It is translated as CASSQDPSGRPYEQYF.

This clone was picked up a small number of times. V gene TRBV19 combines with J gene TRBJ2-1; 8 bases map to TRBD2. The V gene end was trimmed by 3 bases and the J gene end by 7 bases; junction bases not matched to a gene: 5. Germline V gives CDR1 LNHDA, CDR2 SQIVND (reference sequence). This CDR3 contains 14 residues. CDR3 sequence reads: CASSMLGLVNEQFF. The CDR3 coding sequence is TGTGCCAGTAGTATGTTGGGACTAGTGAATGAGCAGTTCTTC.

The chain has TRBV7-2 and TRBJ2-2; TRBD2 aligns across 9 bases. The CDR3 spans 15 residues. Looked up from germline, CDR1 is SGHTA and CDR2 is FQGNSA. With 5 bases clipped from V and 5 bases from J, the junction kept 6 bases outside the gene matches. CDR3 bases: TGTGCCAGCAGCCCCGTAGCGGGAGAGACCGGGGAGCTGTTTTTT. This encodes CASSPVAGETGELFF.

The chain recombines TRBV4-1 with TRBJ2-7; possible D gene TRBD2, 5 bases. The CDR3 has 17 residues. The germline V and J ends were trimmed by 2 bases and 0 bases, with 17 bases remaining between them. CDR1 and CDR2 from the germline V gene are MGHRA and YSYEKL. The CDR3 region is CASSQRNTGGGSYEQYF. DNA for the CDR3: TGCGCCAGCAGCCAACGAAACACCGGTGGAGGCTCCTACGAGCAGTACTTC.

This chain links TRBV6-6 with TRBJ2-7; D may be TRBD2 (5 bases). V gave up 0 bases and J gave up 0 bases, with 12 bases separating them. This CDR3 is built from 16 residues. CDR1 MNHNY and CDR2 SVGAGI come from the germline V gene (reference sequence). The CDR3 reads CASSYSRANGSYEQYF. The CDR3 DNA reads TGTGCCAGCAGTTACTCGAGGGCAAACGGCTCCTACGAGCAGTACTTC.

The V call is TRBV5-1, the J call TRBJ2-7; 9 nucleotides agree with TRBD2. The CDR3 is 14 amino acids. V was clipped by 4 bases and J by 7 bases; unmatched bases: 9. The V gene's germline CDR1 is SGHRS and CDR2 YFSETQ. The CDR3: CASSLSGREGEQYF. The DNA of the CDR3 is TGCGCCAGCAGCCTTAGCGGGAGAGAGGGGGAGCAGTACTTC. The full variable domain, its missing parts supplied by reference TRBV5-1 and TRBJ2-7, is KAGVTQTPRYLIKTRGQQVTLSCSPISGHRSVSWYQQTPGQGLQFLFEYFSETQRNKGNFPGRFSGRQFSNSRSEMNVSTLELGDSALYLCASSLSGREGEQYFGPGTRLTVT.

This clone has just a few counts. The V and J genes are TRBV6-4 and TRBJ2-3; 8 nucleotides line up with TRBD2. The CDR3 is 17 residues long. Germline V gene sequence: CDR1 MRHNA, CDR2 SNTAGT. V shed 2 bases, J shed 2 bases, and the junction held 9 bases outside the gene matches. The CDR3 loop is CASSDGGLAGHTDTQYF. As DNA, the CDR3 is TGTGCCAGCAGTGACGGGGGGCTAGCGGGCCACACAGATACGCAGTATTTT.

This clone has a handful of counts. The chain carries TRBV23-1 and TRBJ1-1; D remains ambiguous. TRBV23-1 is known as an ORF, though its function is uncertain. Trimming stripped 4 bases from V and 3 bases from J, with 15 bases between. This CDR3 has 15 residues. The CDR3 nucleotides read TGCGCCAGCAGTCTGCTAGTTGTGGGTCACACTGAAGCTTTCTTT. It encodes CASSLLVVGHTEAFF.

The chain joins TRBV2 to TRBJ1-2; D call uncertain. The CDR3 has 11 residues. The V gene's germline CDR1 is SNHLY and CDR2 FYNNEI. Trimming took 7 bases from V and 5 from J, leaving 8 bases between them. The CDR3 reads CASKESYGYTF. Written as DNA, the CDR3 is TGTGCCAGCAAGGAGTCATATGGCTACACCTTC.

For the CDR3, the DNA is TGCGCCAGCAGCCAAGGGTCCTCCGGAGAGACCCAGTACTTC. It translates to CASSQGSSGETQYF. This chain joins TRBV4-1 and TRBJ2-5; D call uncertain. V was shortened by 1 base and J by 4 bases, with 10 bases between the two germline ends. The CDR3 totals 14 residues. Germline V gives CDR1 MGHRA, CDR2 YSYEKL.